The rows below give T cell receptor beta chains drawn from one sample of a study of blood T cell repertoires in COVID-19. Generated by immunoSEQ multiplex PCR, the TCRdb table keeps only in-frame clones and is missing some. The data show 150,000 to 200,000 clones, approximately 90% seen once. The sample was peripheral blood. The receptor source for this set is a woman aged 30 to 39 with active or convalescent COVID-19. Each CDR3 is given with its conserved first and last residue. Clone size is stated in some rows and not others, as once, few, many or a class when expanded.

clone size: -; V gene: TRBV5-5; J gene: TRBJ2-2; CDR3 protein: CASSLVAGAGTGELFF
clone size: few; V gene: TRBV3-1/TRBV3-2; J gene: TRBJ1-4; CDR3 protein: CASSQGGRTNEKLFF
clone size: -; V gene: TRBV20-1; J gene: TRBJ1-2; CDR3 protein: CSASPEDSNYGYTF
clone size: -; V gene: TRBV30; J gene: TRBJ2-3; CDR3 protein: CALIAGGGTDTQYF
clone size: -; V gene: TRBV3-1/TRBV3-2; J gene: TRBJ2-7; CDR3 protein: CASSQVFQRGLYEQYF
clone size: -; V gene: TRBV7-6; J gene: TRBJ2-1; CDR3 protein: CASSLTSGYNEQFF
clone size: few; V gene: TRBV11-2; J gene: TRBJ1-1; CDR3 protein: CASSPVGLWTAEAFF
clone size: -; V gene: TRBV5-1; J gene: TRBJ2-5; CDR3 protein: CASSSGQGVGETQYF
clone size: -; V gene: TRBV18; J gene: TRBJ1-3; CDR3 protein: CASSRTGVSGNTIYF
clone size: -; V gene: TRBV6-6; J gene: TRBJ2-7; CDR3 protein: CASSRTGSSYEQYF
clone size: -; V gene: TRBV3-1/TRBV3-2; J gene: TRBJ1-4; CDR3 protein: CASSPQDRAYEKLFF
clone size: -; V gene: TRBV19; J gene: TRBJ1-1; CDR3 protein: CASSWDRGRTEAFF
clone size: -; V gene: TRBV6-5; J gene: TRBJ2-7; CDR3 protein: CASSRGLAGAGEQYF
clone size: -; V gene: TRBV24-1; J gene: TRBJ2-7; CDR3 protein: CATSSDAVSSYEQYF
clone size: -; V gene: TRBV27; J gene: TRBJ2-7; CDR3 protein: CASSFGPTPPYEQYF
clone size: -; V gene: TRBV27; J gene: TRBJ1-1; CDR3 protein: CASSLRRGEAFF
clone size: -; V gene: TRBV20-1; J gene: TRBJ2-7; CDR3 protein: CSARRGVEQYF
clone size: -; V gene: TRBV4-1; J gene: TRBJ2-7; CDR3 protein: CASSQDFGRDYEQYF
clone size: -; V gene: TRBV11-2; J gene: TRBJ2-5; CDR3 protein: CASSLESRTGQGVEEYF
clone size: -; V gene: TRBV7-8; J gene: TRBJ2-1; CDR3 protein: CASSFGGEQFF
clone size: -; V gene: TRBV10-2; J gene: TRBJ1-5; CDR3 protein: CASSNRGLSNQPQHF
clone size: -; V gene: TRBV28; J gene: TRBJ2-7; CDR3 protein: CASTRRFSYEQYF
clone size: -; V gene: TRBV12-3/TRBV12-4; J gene: TRBJ1-1; CDR3 protein: CASSLTGETEAFF
clone size: once; V gene: TRBV18; J gene: TRBJ1-1; CDR3 protein: CASSRTGGRAEAFF
clone size: -; V gene: TRBV19; J gene: TRBJ1-3; CDR3 protein: CASAKLSSSGNTIYF
clone size: -; V gene: TRBV28; J gene: TRBJ2-2; CDR3 protein: CASSPGGFGELFF
clone size: -; V gene: TRBV27; J gene: TRBJ2-7; CDR3 protein: CASSRSFGGRTAEQYF
clone size: -; V gene: TRBV6-1; J gene: TRBJ1-5; CDR3 protein: CASSEYVGNQPQHF
clone size: -; V gene: TRBV5-1; J gene: TRBJ1-6; CDR3 protein: CASSLSGQGAGSPLHF
clone size: -; V gene: TRBV10-1; J gene: TRBJ2-1; CDR3 protein: CASSRTSGSNEQFF
clone size: -; V gene: TRBV9; J gene: TRBJ1-1; CDR3 protein: CASSGGTGGYINTEAFF
clone size: once; V gene: TRBV10-3; J gene: TRBJ1-2; CDR3 protein: CAISESGRGDYGYTF
clone size: few; V gene: TRBV11-2; J gene: TRBJ1-1; CDR3 protein: CASRSSAESTEAFF
clone size: -; V gene: TRBV11-3; J gene: TRBJ1-2; CDR3 protein: CASSSGQGRSYTF
clone size: -; V gene: TRBV2; J gene: TRBJ1-6; CDR3 protein: CATYSRQGDSPLHF
clone size: -; V gene: TRBV14; J gene: TRBJ2-3; CDR3 protein: CASSRPSTSAHTDTQYF
clone size: -; V gene: TRBV13; J gene: TRBJ1-2; CDR3 protein: CASSTGQGAIGYTF
clone size: few; V gene: TRBV30; J gene: TRBJ1-1; CDR3 protein: CAWSITSNTEAFF
clone size: -; V gene: TRBV7-9; J gene: TRBJ1-3; CDR3 protein: CASSLVGGTGNTIYF
clone size: few; V gene: TRBV9; J gene: TRBJ1-2; CDR3 protein: CASSPGQFSNYGYTF
clone size: -; V gene: TRBV19; J gene: TRBJ1-2; CDR3 protein: CARQGNYGYTF
clone size: few; V gene: TRBV19; J gene: TRBJ2-2; CDR3 protein: CASSITDTNTGELFF
clone size: few; V gene: TRBV11-2; J gene: TRBJ2-1; CDR3 protein: CASSVLAGAYNEQFF
clone size: few; V gene: TRBV29-1; J gene: TRBJ1-1; CDR3 protein: CSVEERRGTTEAFF
clone size: -; V gene: TRBV5-1; J gene: TRBJ1-2; CDR3 protein: CASSLGQGGYTF
clone size: -; V gene: TRBV4-2; J gene: TRBJ2-6; CDR3 protein: CASSQNRGGTGANVLTF